Below are 12 T cell receptor beta chains sequenced from a single sample in a study of T cells expressing NK-cell markers (dated by TCRdb to the early 2020s). Libraries were prepared through 5' RACE. The run used an Illumina HiSeq 2000. TCRdb reprocessed the public reads and reports one entry per CDR3 protein sequence, without DNA. This sample's table lists a few hundred thousand distinct CDR3 sequences. The top ten clonotypes cover under 1.5% of the sample. Sample: blood T cells: a sorted CD56 or NKG2C T cell subset, CD4+ or CD8+ T cells, or bulk PBMC T cells (not recorded which). These receptor sequences come from a woman between 45 and 65 years old in good health. Donor details come from another sample of the same person, matched by shared clones.

The chain recombines TRBV6-2 or TRBV6-3 with TRBJ2-4; with no DNA, the TCRdb D assignment of TRBD1 cannot be verified. The CDR3 runs to 17 residues. Germline V CDR1 and CDR2: MNHEY, SVGEGT. CDR3 protein: CASRPGVRTLAKNIQYF.

The CDR3 sequence is CASSQEKRTDTQYF. The chain couples TRBV14 to TRBJ2-3. CDR3 length: 14 amino acids. CDR1 and CDR2 from the germline V gene are SGHDN and FVKESK.

CDR3 sequence: CASTTIAGVNEQFF. This sequence joins TRBV12-3 or TRBV12-4 and TRBJ2-1; the TRBD2 assignment by TCRdb is unverifiable without DNA. The CDR3 is made up of 14 amino acids.

The rearrangement links TRBV6-1 to TRBJ1-2; the D gene TCRdb calls, TRBD1, cannot be checked with no DNA. The CDR3 is 14 residues long. CDR1 MNHNS and CDR2 SASEGT come from the germline V gene. The CDR3 sequence: CAANPGQRIYGYTF.

The chain carries TRBV10-3 and TRBJ2-2; the D call of TRBD2 rests on TCRdb alone, since no DNA is present to check it. In germline, CDR1 is ENHRY, CDR2 SYGVKD. The CDR3 has 14 residues. CDR3 in amino acids: CAISVDLNTGELFF.

The J gene is TRBJ2-5, the V gene TRBV2. The CDR3 totals 12 residues. CDR1 and CDR2 (germline): SNHLY, FYNNEI. CDR3 in amino acids: CASRMHQETQYF.

The CDR3 here is CASSQDWTGEKLFF. This chain uses TRBV3-1 with TRBJ1-4; TCRdb proposes TRBD1, but this gene call is untestable without DNA. The CDR3 is 14 residues long. Germline CDR1 reads LGHDT; CDR2 reads YNNKEL (reference sequence).

The chain joins TRBV6-1 to TRBJ2-3. Per germline, CDR1 MNHNS and CDR2 SASEGT. This CDR3 has 15 residues. The CDR3 protein is CASSPGVHGTDTQYF.

The chain employs TRBV7-8 and TRBJ1-1; TCRdb indicates TRBD1, and absent DNA this call remains unverified. Germline CDR1 SGHVS, CDR2 FQNEAQ. This CDR3 region has 15 residues. CDR3 residues: CASSLAGGGRTEAFF.

V usage is TRBV20-1 and J usage is TRBJ2-1; TCRdb's D call of TRBD2 is untestable without DNA. CDR3 length: 11 residues. Germline-derived CDR1 and CDR2 are DFQATT and SNEGSKA (reference sequence). CDR3 region: CSAQGPNEQFF.

The CDR3 loop is CASSLVAGANTGELFF. The rearrangement joins TRBV11-2 to TRBJ2-2; TCRdb gives TRBD2 as the D gene, but with no DNA this cannot be confirmed. This CDR3 contains 16 residues. The V gene's germline CDR1 is SGHAT and CDR2 FQNNGV.

This chain connects TRBV6-6 to TRBJ2-5. This CDR3 has 17 amino acids. Germline V gene sequence: CDR1 MNHNY, CDR2 SVGAGI (reference sequence). The CDR3 spells CASSYPRSWDRQETQYF.